The rows below give T cell receptor beta chains drawn from one sample of a study of neurological immune-mediated disorders. Each CDR3 protein is one row after TCRdb ran MiXCR on the 5' RACE reads. Here the sample spans over 55,000 distinct CDR3 sequences, roughly 10% being singletons. The sample consisted of PBMCs. The receptors derive from a man aged 25-45 years in good health. The CDR3 runs from the conserved cysteine through the conserved F or W. A D gene is named only where the DNA matches it firmly. Rows give clone size only sometimes, using once, few, many, or a class for an expanded clone.

clone size: many; J gene: TRBJ2-7; V gene: TRBV18; D gene: .; CDR3 DNA: TGTGCCAGCTCACCCGCAGCAGGGAACGAGCAGTACTTC; CDR3 protein: CASSPAAGNEQYF
clone size: many; J gene: TRBJ1-2; V gene: TRBV28; D gene: .; CDR3 DNA: TGTGCCAGCAGTAAAATTTTGACAGCTAACTATGGCTACACCTTC; CDR3 protein: CASSKILTANYGYTF
clone size: .; J gene: TRBJ1-2; V gene: TRBV30; D gene: .; CDR3 DNA: TGTGCCTGGCTTCGAGAGGGCTACACCTTC; CDR3 protein: CAWLREGYTF
clone size: many; J gene: TRBJ1-3; V gene: TRBV5-6; D gene: TRBD1; CDR3 DNA: TGTGCCAGCAGCTTGGCCGGGACAGGGGTCGGAAACACCATATATTTT; CDR3 protein: CASSLAGTGVGNTIYF
clone size: many; J gene: TRBJ2-5; V gene: TRBV28; D gene: .; CDR3 DNA: TGTGCCAGCAGTTACCCCTTTGGACCGGGGAGGGACAAGGAGACCCAGTACTTC; CDR3 protein: CASSYPFGPGRDKETQYF
clone size: many; J gene: TRBJ2-3; V gene: TRBV18; D gene: .; CDR3 DNA: TGTGCCAGCTCATCCGGGTCCCGCACAGATACGCAGTATTTT; CDR3 protein: CASSSGSRTDTQYF
clone size: many; J gene: TRBJ2-2; V gene: TRBV25-1; D gene: .; CDR3 DNA: TGTGCCAGCAGTGAAAGGGTTTACACCGGGGAGCTGTTTTTT; CDR3 protein: CASSERVYTGELFF
clone size: many; J gene: TRBJ1-2; V gene: TRBV28; D gene: .; CDR3 DNA: TGTGCCAGCACCCCCCAGGGAATCATAGGCTACACCTTC; CDR3 protein: CASTPQGIIGYTF
clone size: many; J gene: TRBJ2-7; V gene: TRBV27; D gene: TRBD1; CDR3 DNA: TGTGCCAGCAGTCGACAGGGAAAGTACGAGCAGTACTTC; CDR3 protein: CASSRQGKYEQYF
clone size: many; J gene: TRBJ2-7; V gene: TRBV12-3/TRBV12-4; D gene: TRBD2; CDR3 DNA: TGTGCCAGCAGTCTCAACCGAGGAGGGAGGGCCCGGGGCGAGCAGTACTTC; CDR3 protein: CASSLNRGGRARGEQYF
clone size: .; J gene: TRBJ2-2; V gene: TRBV9; D gene: .; CDR3 DNA: TGTGCCAGCAGCCAGACGGTGGGTCCGGGCACCGGGGAGCTGTTTTTT; CDR3 protein: CASSQTVGPGTGELFF
clone size: many; J gene: TRBJ2-3; V gene: TRBV7-2; D gene: .; CDR3 DNA: TGTGCCAGCAGTACGAGGCCGTGGAACACAGATACGCAGTATTTT; CDR3 protein: CASSTRPWNTDTQYF
clone size: many; J gene: TRBJ2-3; V gene: TRBV27; D gene: TRBD1; CDR3 DNA: TGTGCCAGCAGTTCCCGGACAGGGTTAGATACGCAGTATTTT; CDR3 protein: CASSSRTGLDTQYF
clone size: few; J gene: TRBJ2-1; V gene: TRBV5-1; D gene: TRBD2; CDR3 DNA: TGCGCCAGCAGCTTGGTGGTGTCTAGCGGGAGCAATGAGCAGTTCTTC; CDR3 protein: CASSLVVSSGSNEQFF
clone size: .; J gene: TRBJ1-1; V gene: TRBV7-6; D gene: .; CDR3 DNA: TGTGCCAGCAGCTTAGTGCACCAGGGGACCACTGAAGCTTTCTTT; CDR3 protein: CASSLVHQGTTEAFF
clone size: many; J gene: TRBJ1-1; V gene: TRBV7-2; D gene: .; CDR3 DNA: TGTGCCAGCAGCCGTAAGACATCATGGACTGAAGCTTTCTTT; CDR3 protein: CASSRKTSWTEAFF
clone size: many; J gene: TRBJ2-5; V gene: TRBV20-1; D gene: .; CDR3 DNA: TGCAGTGCTAGAGATTCGGGGGGCATTGGAGAGACCCAGTACTTC; CDR3 protein: CSARDSGGIGETQYF
clone size: many; J gene: TRBJ2-3; V gene: TRBV21-1; D gene: .; CDR3 DNA: TGTGCCAGCAGCACGGAGGTGGGACTAGCGGGAGTCGATACGCAGTATTTT; CDR3 protein: CASSTEVGLAGVDTQYF
clone size: many; J gene: TRBJ2-2; V gene: TRBV12-3/TRBV12-4; D gene: TRBD1; CDR3 DNA: TGTGCCAGCAGATCCGGGACAGGGAACACCGGGGAGCTGTTTTTT; CDR3 protein: CASRSGTGNTGELFF
clone size: many; J gene: TRBJ1-2; V gene: TRBV27; D gene: .; CDR3 DNA: TGTGCCAGCAGTTTATCGGCCATAGGGGACTATGGCTACACCTTC; CDR3 protein: CASSLSAIGDYGYTF
clone size: many; J gene: TRBJ2-5; V gene: TRBV28; D gene: TRBD2; CDR3 DNA: TGTGCCAGCAGTCCGTCAGCGGGGGGCGAGCAAGAGACCCAGTACTTC; CDR3 protein: CASSPSAGGEQETQYF
clone size: many; J gene: TRBJ2-3; V gene: TRBV15; D gene: TRBD2; CDR3 DNA: TGTGCCACCAGCAGAGGAATGACGGGAGGGCCGACAGATACGCAGTATTTT; CDR3 protein: CATSRGMTGGPTDTQYF
clone size: many; J gene: TRBJ2-7; V gene: TRBV7-9; D gene: TRBD2; CDR3 DNA: TGTGCCAGCAGCTTGGGGACTAGCGGGAGCTACGAGCAGTACTTC; CDR3 protein: CASSLGTSGSYEQYF
clone size: many; J gene: TRBJ2-5; V gene: TRBV6-1; D gene: .; CDR3 DNA: TGTGCCAGCAACCCCCGGGGGGCTTTCCAAGAGACCCAGTACTTC; CDR3 protein: CASNPRGAFQETQYF
clone size: many; J gene: TRBJ2-2; V gene: TRBV5-1; D gene: .; CDR3 DNA: TGCGCCAGCAGCTTGGAACCGACCGGGGAGCTGTTTTTT; CDR3 protein: CASSLEPTGELFF
clone size: many; J gene: TRBJ1-1; V gene: TRBV27; D gene: .; CDR3 DNA: TGTGCCAGCAGTTTAGAAGGAGGGTCTGAAGCTTTCTTT; CDR3 protein: CASSLEGGSEAFF
clone size: many; J gene: TRBJ2-1; V gene: TRBV11-2; D gene: .; CDR3 DNA: TGTGCCAGCAGCTTGGGAACGCCCCTCACGGGTGAGCAGTTCTTC; CDR3 protein: CASSLGTPLTGEQFF
clone size: many; J gene: TRBJ2-1; V gene: TRBV7-9; D gene: TRBD2; CDR3 DNA: TGTGCCACCCAAGACGCGGGAGGGCCCAAGGAATACAATGAGCAGTTCTTC; CDR3 protein: CATQDAGGPKEYNEQFF